The 8 T cell receptor beta chains in this list originate from one sample, sequenced in a study of blood T cell repertoires in COVID-19. Some clones are missing from TCRdb's copy, which holds only in-frame ones; the method was immunoSEQ multiplex PCR. Here the sample spans 150,000 to 190,000 clones, about four fifths being singletons. Material for sequencing was peripheral blood. The receptors shown here come from a man in his 60s with acute or convalescent COVID-19.

The chain joins TRBV3-1 (or the pseudogene TRBV3-2) to TRBJ2-7; TRBD2 matches 8 bases. This CDR3 comprises 15 residues. V trimming: 3 bases; J trimming: 0 bases; junction bases outside the gene matches: 4. CDR1 is LGHDT, CDR2 YNNKEL, per germline (reference sequence). CDR3 sequence reads: CASSQAGTSSYEQYF. CDR3 DNA sequence: TGTGCCAGCAGCCAGGCCGGGACTAGCTCCTACGAGCAGTACTTC.

The rearrangement joins TRBV4-1 to TRBJ2-2, with 7 nucleotides matching TRBD1. CDR3 size: 16 residues. CDR1 and CDR2 (germline): MGHRA, YSYEKL. Trimming at V came to 0 bases and at J to 5 bases, leaving 6 bases not matched to a gene. CDR3 loop: CASSQDLGTVTGELFF. The CDR3 nucleotides read TGCGCCAGCAGCCAAGATCTTGGGACAGTGACCGGGGAGCTGTTTTTT.

The CDR3 loop reads CASSQDGSGGGETQYF. The CDR3 DNA follows: TGTGCCAGCAGCCAAGATGGGAGCGGGGGTGGGGAGACCCAGTACTTC. This rearrangement joins TRBV4-2 to TRBJ2-5; TRBD2 agrees at 8 bases. The CDR3 loop spans 16 amino acids. With V trimmed by 0 bases and J by 5 bases, 8 bases remained unmatched. The germline gives CDR1 LGHNA, CDR2 YNFKEQ.

This clone was recorded a few times. V is TRBV7-6 and J is TRBJ1-1; D is uncertain. The CDR3 extends over 13 amino acids. The germline CDR1 and CDR2 sequences are SGHVS and FNYEAQ. The V end was cut by 4 bases, the J end by 3 bases, with 9 bases between. The CDR3 bases are TGTGCCAGCAGCTCAGAAACCTACACTGAAGCTTTCTTT. It yields the protein CASSSETYTEAFF.

This chain connects TRBV19 to TRBJ1-5; D ambiguous. Germline V gene sequence: CDR1 LNHDA, CDR2 SQIVND (reference sequence). The CDR3 is 12 amino acids. V lost 7 bases and J 5 bases, leaving 9 bases between the germline ends. The CDR3 region is CASTDGDQPQHF. The CDR3 coding sequence is TGTGCCAGTACCGACGGGGATCAGCCCCAGCATTTT. Full variable domain (remainder filled in from reference TRBV19 and TRBJ1-5): DGGITQSPKYLFRKEGQNVTLSCEQNLNHDAMYWYRQDPGQGLRLIYYSQIVNDFQKGDIAEGYSVSREKKESFPLTVTSAQKNPTAFYLCASTDGDQPQHFGDGTRLSIL.

The rearrangement uses TRBV18 and TRBJ2-3; TRBD2 might be the D (6 bases). The V end was cut by 3 bases, the J end by 2 bases, with 15 bases between. Germline CDR1 KGHSH, CDR2 LQKENI. This CDR3 spans 16 amino acids. The CDR3 reads CASSPLVGGNTDTQYF. The CDR3 nucleotides are TGTGCCAGCTCACCGTTGGTGGGGGGTAACACAGATACGCAGTATTTT. Drawing the rest from reference TRBV18 and TRBJ2-3, the complete variable domain is NAGVMQNPRHLVRRRGQEARLRCSPMKGHSHVYWYRQLPEEGLKFMVYLQKENIIDESGMPKERFSAEFPKEGPSILRIQQVVRGDSAAYFCASSPLVGGNTDTQYFGPGTRLTVL.

V usage is TRBV3-1 (or the pseudogene TRBV3-2) and J usage is TRBJ1-4, with 9 bases fitting TRBD1. From germline, CDR1 is LGHDT and CDR2 YNNKEL (reference sequence). This CDR3 is 19 amino acids long. V lost 0 bases, J lost 8 bases, and 16 bases stayed unmatched. CDR3 in DNA: TGTGCCAGCAGCCAAGAGAGGGGGAAACAGGGGGCGTTTAGCGAAAAACTGTTTTTT. Residues: CASSQERGKQGAFSEKLFF.

The V gene is TRBV19, the J gene TRBJ1-4; 7 positions agree with TRBD1. The CDR3 runs to 14 residues. Germline V gene data show CDR1 as LNHDA and CDR2 as SQIVND (reference sequence). V lost 6 bases, J lost 7 bases, and 8 bases stayed unmatched. The CDR3 region has the DNA TGTGCCAGTAGGCAAGGGACAGTAGGTGAAAAACTGTTTTTT. It translates to CASRQGTVGEKLFF.